These 10 T cell receptor beta chains came from one sample sequenced in a study of memory CD4+ T cells and cytomegalovirus serostatus. The sort gate was single viable CD3+CD4+CD8-CD45RO+ cells for memory CD4+ T cells. TCRdb's copy holds only in-frame clones and misses some; the assay was immunoSEQ multiplex PCR. The sample carries some 48,000 clones, around four fifths recorded once. What was sequenced was memory CD4+ T cells from blood. The receptors derive from an adult in good health and CMV-seronegative.

This sequence joins TRBV27 and TRBJ2-7; 10 bases are shared with TRBD1. Germline CDR1 and CDR2: MNHEY and SMNVEV (reference sequence). CDR3 length equals 13 residues. Trimming removed 7 bases from V and 3 bases from J; junction bases left unmatched: 3. The CDR3 nucleotides are TGTGCCAGCACCGGACAGGGGGTCTACGAGCAGTACTTC. It encodes CASTGQGVYEQYF.

The chain links TRBV6-6 to TRBJ1-1; the match to TRBD1 covers 10 bases. Germline CDR1 and CDR2: MNHNY and SVGAGI (reference sequence). The CDR3 extends over 14 amino acids. With 5 bases clipped from V and 4 bases from J, the junction kept 4 bases outside the gene matches. CDR3 coding DNA: TGTGCCAGCAGTCTCCGGGACAGGGGCACTGAAGCTTTCTTT. This encodes CASSLRDRGTEAFF.

The rearrangement uses TRBV7-7 and TRBJ2-5; the match to TRBD2 covers 8 bases. The germline gives CDR1 SSHAT, CDR2 FNYEAQ (reference sequence). V lost 5 bases, J lost 2 bases, and 4 bases stayed unmatched. The length of the CDR3 is 14 residues. CDR3 loop: CASSRTGGQETQYF. CDR3 in DNA: TGTGCCAGCAGCAGAACGGGGGGGCAAGAGACCCAGTACTTC.

This chain links TRBV9 with TRBJ2-5, with 10 bases aligning to TRBD2. The CDR3 length is 16 residues. Germline V lookup: CDR1 SGDLS, CDR2 YYNGEE. J lost 0 bases, V lost 1 base, and 3 bases had no gene match. This CDR3 is CASSVLAGGNQETQYF. The DNA for the CDR3 is TGTGCCAGCAGCGTATTAGCGGGGGGCAACCAAGAGACCCAGTACTTC.

V gene TRBV4-3 combines with J gene TRBJ1-1, with D perhaps matching TRBD1 (5 bases). The V gene lost 4 bases and the J gene lost 1 base, with 10 bases spanning the gap. CDR1 is LGHNA and CDR2 is YSLEER in the germline V gene. The CDR3 is 14 residues long. This CDR3 reads CASSRSRGNTEAFF. DNA for the CDR3: TGCGCCAGCAGCCGCTCGAGGGGGAACACTGAAGCTTTCTTT.

The chain couples TRBV5-4 to TRBJ2-7; D possibly uses TRBD1 or TRBD2 (5 bases each). Trimming took off 3 bases at V and 2 bases at J, with 12 bases between the two ends. This CDR3 region has 14 residues. Germline CDR1 reads SGHNT; CDR2 reads YYREEE (reference sequence). CDR3 DNA: TGTGCCAGCAGCTCTCCCCGGGACCCCTACGAGCAGTACTTC. Protein sequence: CASSSPRDPYEQYF.

This chain links TRBV2 with TRBJ2-3, with unresolved D. The CDR3 length is 14 residues. Trimming took 6 bases from V and 4 from J, leaving 14 bases between them. Per the germline V gene, CDR1 is SNHLY and CDR2 is FYNNEI. Here the CDR3 reads CASSPDSRADTQYF. As DNA, the CDR3 is TGTGCCAGCAGCCCTGACTCCCGAGCAGATACGCAGTATTTT.

The chain has TRBV5-1 and TRBJ1-4; no clear D. V gave up 2 bases and J gave up 4 bases, with 6 bases separating them. This CDR3 contains 13 residues. Looked up from germline, CDR1 is SGHRS and CDR2 is YFSETQ. This chain's CDR3 is CASSFSLNEKLFF. The CDR3 DNA reads as TGCGCCAGCAGCTTTTCCCTTAATGAAAAACTGTTTTTT.

The chain uses TRBV5-1 and TRBJ1-5, with D unclear. CDR3 size: 13 residues. Deletions cut 1 base from V and 4 bases from J, with 6 bases between. Germline V gene data show CDR1 as SGHRS and CDR2 as YFSETQ. The CDR3 DNA sequence: TGCGCCAGCAGCTTGTCCCAGAATCAGCCCCAGCATTTT. Protein: CASSLSQNQPQHF.

The rearrangement uses TRBV2 and TRBJ2-7, with TRBD1 identical over 7 bases. Germline CDR1 and CDR2: SNHLY and FYNNEI. V shed 7 bases, J shed 2 bases, and the junction held 2 bases outside the gene matches. The CDR3 runs 12 residues. The CDR3 spells CASTGTAYEQYF. The CDR3 DNA reads as TGTGCCAGCACCGGGACAGCCTACGAGCAGTACTTC. Full variable domain (outside the CDR3, taken from reference TRBV2 and TRBJ2-7): EPEVTQTPSHQVTQMGQEVILRCVPISNHLYFYWYRQILGQKVEFLVSFYNNEISEKSEIFDDQFSVERPDGSNFTLKIRSTKLEDSAMYFCASTGTAYEQYFGPGTRLTVT.